Reported below is one T cell receptor beta chain. Its target is unknown. Clones were sequenced by immunoSEQ multiplex PCR, and TCRdb holds only the in-frame ones, with some missing. The table has around 140,000 clones, 75% to 90% seen once. This sample stems from a study of Ad26.COV2.S vaccination and SARS-CoV-2 variants. Overall study results and limits: Vaccine and placebo recipients had similar non-spike TCR breadth. Overall T cell responses may have been underestimated by the analyses of TCR breadth and depth.

CDR3 length: 14 residues. Germline V CDR1 and CDR2: SNHLY, FYNNEI. V was shortened by 2 bases and J by 5 bases, with 11 bases between the two germline ends. This clonotype was obtained from a human donor who had recovered from COVID-19. V gene TRBV2 combines with J gene TRBJ2-3, with D uncertain. The sequencing here drew on peripheral blood, taken after recovery from COVID-19. CDR3 region: CASSETTIGDTQYF. The DNA of the CDR3 is TGTGCCAGCAGTGAAACTACCATCGGAGATACGCAGTATTTT.